This is a list of T cell receptor beta chains from one sample in a study of T cell changes during pregnancy in multiple sclerosis. Assay: immunoSEQ multiplex PCR; the TCRdb copy retains only in-frame clones and omits some. The sample holds 73,000 or so clones; about 90% are singletons and the top ten take approximately 9.5%. The sample in question was peripheral blood, obtained after pregnancy. Source of these receptors: a female donor in good health, enrolled as a control in a pregnancy study. Both conserved end residues are part of each CDR3. The order of the fields is J gene, clone size, V gene, D gene, CDR3 DNA, CDR3 protein. A D gene is named only where the DNA matches it firmly. Rows may omit the clone size; those that give it use once, few, many or a size class.

>TRBJ1-2|-|TRBV25-1|TRBD1
TGTGCCAGCAACAGGGGGCTGGGTGGCTACACCTTC
CASNRGLGGYTF
>TRBJ2-7|-|TRBV7-2|TRBD2
TGTGCCAGCAGCTTAGCCCTAGCGGGGGCCTACGAGCAGTACTTC
CASSLALAGAYEQYF
>TRBJ2-3|-|TRBV5-1|-
TGCGCCAGCAGCTTGGACGTACTATCCACAGATACGCAGTATTTT
CASSLDVLSTDTQYF
>TRBJ1-1|-|TRBV5-1|-
TGCGCCAGCAGCTTGGTTCAGGGTGGGGCTGAAGCTTTCTTT
CASSLVQGGAEAFF
>TRBJ1-2|-|TRBV11-2|-
TGTGCCAGCAGCTCCGGGAGCGCTAACTATGGCTACACCTTC
CASSSGSANYGYTF
>TRBJ2-2|-|TRBV7-2|TRBD2
TGTGCCAGCAGCAAGGGACTAGCGGGAGGGCATACGAGCACCGGGGAGCTGTTTTTT
CASSKGLAGGHTSTGELFF
>TRBJ2-1|-|TRBV5-6|-
TGTGCCAGCAGCTTGGCCGGGGAAAACCCCTACAATGAGCAGTTCTTC
CASSLAGENPYNEQFF
>TRBJ2-7|-|TRBV19|TRBD2
TGTGCCAGTAGTACAAGGGCTAGCGGGAGTTACCACGAGCAGTACTTC
CASSTRASGSYHEQYF
>TRBJ1-2|-|TRBV10-3|-
TGTGCCATCACCGAGGGGAGGGACTATGGCTACACCTTC
CAITEGRDYGYTF
>TRBJ2-1|-|TRBV7-2|TRBD2
TGTGCCAGCAGGGAAACGGGACTAGCGGGCGATGAGCAGTTCTTC
CASRETGLAGDEQFF
>TRBJ1-1|-|TRBV5-1|-
TGCGCCAGCAAATCCCAATTGAACACTGAAGCTTTCTTT
CASKSQLNTEAFF
>TRBJ2-7|once|TRBV9|-
TGTGCCAGCAGCGTTGCCCAGGAGGGATCCCGCTACGAGCAGTACTTC
CASSVAQEGSRYEQYF
>TRBJ1-2|-|TRBV6-5|-
TGTGCCAGCAGTTCCACAGGGTACGGCTACACCTTC
CASSSTGYGYTF
>TRBJ1-2|few|TRBV28|TRBD1
TGTGCCAGCAGTGGGGGACAGTTCTATGGCTACACCTTC
CASSGGQFYGYTF
>TRBJ1-1|-|TRBV7-8|-
TGTGCCAGCAGCTTACAAGGCAGGGCAGGGGTGGAAACTTTCTTT
CASSLQGRAGVETFF
>TRBJ1-5|-|TRBV9|-
TGTGCCAGCAGCGCAGTGGCCGGGAACAATCAGCCCCAGCATTTT
CASSAVAGNNQPQHF
>TRBJ2-3|-|TRBV5-4|-
TGTGCCAGTTCCCCCCGGGGGGATACGCAGTATTTT
CASSPRGDTQYF
>TRBJ1-3|-|TRBV30|TRBD1
TGTGCCTGGAGTGAAGGGGGCTATGGAAACACCATATATTTT
CAWSEGGYGNTIYF
>TRBJ2-3|-|TRBV9|TRBD2
TGTGCCAGCAGCGCTACGATAGCGGGGGGATTCACAGATACGCAGTATTTT
CASSATIAGGFTDTQYF
>TRBJ2-5|-|TRBV7-7|-
TGTGCTAGCAGCAATAGGGACTTACAAGAGACCCAGTACTTC
CASSNRDLQETQYF
>TRBJ2-7|-|TRBV2|TRBD1
TGTGCCAGCACGCCGGGACAGGGGTTAGGGGAGCAGTACTTC
CASTPGQGLGEQYF
>TRBJ1-2|-|TRBV6-5|-
TGTGCCTCTAGAACTCGGTATGGCTACACCTTC
CASRTRYGYTF
>TRBJ1-1|-|TRBV2|-
TGTGCCAGCAGTGTATGGCGGATCACTGAAGCTTTCTTT
CASSVWRITEAFF
>TRBJ2-1|-|TRBV7-7|TRBD2
TGTGCTAGCAGCTTGGGACTAGCGGGGGCCGGCCATGAGCAGTTCTTC
CASSLGLAGAGHEQFF
>TRBJ1-2|once|TRBV6-5|-
TGTGCCAGCAGTTACAGGGAGGACTATGGCTACACCTTC
CASSYREDYGYTF
>TRBJ1-6|few|TRBV30|-
TGTGCCTGGACCCAGGGACTGTCCAATTCACCCCTCCACTTT
CAWTQGLSNSPLHF
>TRBJ2-4|-|TRBV6-1|TRBD1
TGTGCCAGCAGACCAAGGACAGGGGTGCAAAACATTCAGTACTTC
CASRPRTGVQNIQYF
>TRBJ2-1|-|TRBV5-4|TRBD1
TGTGCCAGCAGCTCCACCGGGACAGGGGAAAAGGACAATGAGCAGTTCTTC
CASSSTGTGEKDNEQFF
>TRBJ1-2|once|TRBV30|TRBD1
TGTGCCTGGAGTACAGGACAGGTTTCTAACTATGGCTACACCTTC
CAWSTGQVSNYGYTF
>TRBJ2-5|-|TRBV6-1|TRBD2
TGTGCCAGCAGTGAACGGCGGGGGGGCCCTGAGACCCAGTACTTC
CASSERRGGPETQYF
>TRBJ2-7|-|TRBV27|TRBD1
TGTGCCAGCAGTTCGGGACAGGGGGGCTCCTACGAGCAGTACTTC
CASSSGQGGSYEQYF
>TRBJ1-2|-|TRBV7-9|TRBD1
TGTGCCAGCAGCCCCGGGACAGAGGCCACAGGCTACACCTTC
CASSPGTEATGYTF
>TRBJ2-3|-|TRBV30|-
TGTGCCTGGAAAGGCACAGGTACGCAGTATTTT
CAWKGTGTQYF
>TRBJ2-7|-|TRBV6-1|TRBD1
TGTGCCAGCAGTGATAGGGGACAGATGAGCTCCTACGAGCAGTACTTC
CASSDRGQMSSYEQYF
>TRBJ1-1|-|TRBV6-4|TRBD1
TGTGCCAGCAGGGGACAGGGTAAGACTGAAGCTTTCTTT
CASRGQGKTEAFF
>TRBJ2-1|-|TRBV11-2|TRBD2
TGTGCCAGCAGTTCGGGACTAGCGGGCTACAATGAGCAGTTCTTC
CASSSGLAGYNEQFF
>TRBJ2-5|-|TRBV4-1|TRBD1
TGCGCCAGCAGCCCCGTCGGGACAGGGCCAGAGACCCAGTACTTC
CASSPVGTGPETQYF
>TRBJ1-2|-|TRBV2|TRBD1
TGTGCCAGCGGGGGGGGTACAGGGGGCAGCTATGGCTACACCTTC
CASGGGTGGSYGYTF
>TRBJ2-7|-|TRBV5-6|-
TGTGCCAGCAGCTTGAACAGAATTATCTCCTACGAGCAGTACTTC
CASSLNRIISYEQYF
>TRBJ2-5|-|TRBV30|TRBD2
TGTGCCTGGGGGGACTATCAAGAGACCCAGTACTTC
CAWGDYQETQYF
>TRBJ2-7|-|TRBV4-3|-
TGCGCCAGCAGCCCAGGGATGTCCCACTACGAGCAGTACTTC
CASSPGMSHYEQYF
>TRBJ2-1|once|TRBV4-3|-
TGCGCCAGCAGCCCGACAACCGACAGCTACAATGAGCAGTTCTTC
CASSPTTDSYNEQFF
>TRBJ2-5|-|TRBV10-3|TRBD1
TGTGCCATCAGTGAGGCGGCAGGGGGCTCCCAGTACTTC
CAISEAAGGSQYF
>TRBJ1-1|-|TRBV19|-
TGTGCCAGTAAGAGGAATATGAACACTGAAGCTTTCTTT
CASKRNMNTEAFF
>TRBJ2-7|-|TRBV6-5|-
TGTGCCAGCAGCAGACCCGACTCCTCCTACGAGCAGTACTTC
CASSRPDSSYEQYF
>TRBJ2-1|-|TRBV7-2|-
TGTGCCAGCAGCTTATGGGTAGCGGACAATGAGCAGTTCTTC
CASSLWVADNEQFF
>TRBJ1-1|-|TRBV9|TRBD1
TGTGCCAGCAGCGTAGGACAGGGGGCGAGGAACACTGAAGCTTTCTTT
CASSVGQGARNTEAFF
>TRBJ2-7|few|TRBV30|TRBD1
TGTGCCTGGAGGTTGATCCGGGACAGGGGACTGTACTTC
CAWRLIRDRGLYF
>TRBJ1-1|-|TRBV10-3|-
TGTGCCGCCAGGGGGAACACTGAAGCTTTCTTT
CAARGNTEAFF
>TRBJ2-2|-|TRBV5-1|TRBD1
TGCGCCAGCAGCTCTCCGGGACAGGGGGGGACCGGGGAGCTGTTTTTT
CASSSPGQGGTGELFF
>TRBJ2-3|-|TRBV11-3|TRBD1
TGTGCCACCATATGGGACAGGGAGCCAGATACGCAGTATTTT
CATIWDREPDTQYF
>TRBJ1-2|-|TRBV5-5|-
TGTGCCAGCAGCCTGCCCCGGCGCGGGGAAGGCTACACCTTC
CASSLPRRGEGYTF